This T cell receptor (beta chain) was captured by sequencing in a study of T cells in localized non-small cell lung cancer. Data came from immunoSEQ multiplex PCR; TCRdb stores just in-frame clones and leaves some out. The sample yields roughly 27,000 clones, less than 95% seen once. The CDR3 has 13 residues. The germline gives CDR1 SGHDT, CDR2 YYEEEE. J gave up 5 bases and V 3 bases, and 2 bases lay outside the gene matches. Comment on this clone: The antigen is not known.

Findings and caveats of the study: Heterogeneity remains possible because sequencing was limited to only one tumor region. Among the tissues sampled, uninvolved adjacent lung had the highest T cell clonality, above tumor.

The specimen comprised peripheral blood, sampled before any cancer treatment. The chain carries TRBV5-6 and TRBJ1-2; 9 bases line up with TRBD1. The sequence was collected from a woman aged 40-69 years with stage I lung adenocarcinoma. As DNA, the CDR3 is TGTGCCAGCAGCTGGGACAGGGATTATGGCTACACCTTC. Translation gives CASSWDRDYGYTF.